This T cell receptor beta chain was profiled in a study of glioma-infiltrating T cells. The study's findings and limits: Non-neoplastic patients had below-expected tissue-blood divergence, while all gliomas exceeded expectation. Only very few CDR3 sequences appeared in both tissue and blood.

This clonotype was seen a few times. Antigen: not known. Germline V CDR1 and CDR2: LGHDT, YNNKEL (reference sequence). The CDR3 has 14 amino acids. The V end lost 7 bases, the J end lost 2 bases, and 12 bases lay between the germline ends. TCR alpha and beta CDR3 regions were amplified from RNA using iRepertoire nested multiplex PCR. Tissue mRNA or PBMC total RNA, 100-400 ng, went into one-step reverse transcription and amplification. MiXCR, run by TCRdb on the multiplex PCR reads, gives a single entry per CDR3 protein. The sample carries about 180,000 distinct CDR3 sequences, about 46% recorded once. This sequence joins TRBV3-1 and TRBJ2-1; D possibly corresponds to TRBD1 (6 bases). Sequences were obtained from glioma tissue, nonneoplastic brain tissue, or PBMCs (not recorded which). The clonotype was recovered from a human donor with low-grade glioma or glioblastoma, undergoing nonglioma brain surgery, or in good health (not recorded which). This CDR3 is CASNHKGAYNEQFF. The CDR3, as DNA: TGTGCCAGCAATCATAAGGGGGCCTACAATGAGCAGTTCTTC.